This TCR beta chain was recorded in a study of T cells in Graves' hyperthyroidism and ophthalmopathy. The CDR3 covers 16 residues. Germline loops: CDR1 MNHEY, CDR2 SMNVEV (reference sequence). Trimming removed 7 bases at V and 4 bases at J, with 22 bases between. Using RNA transcripts as the source, TCR beta CDR3 regions were amplified. The HTBI primer set drove a first-round RT-PCR of the TCR CDR3. TCRdb recomputed calls from the multiplex PCR reads with MiXCR, one row per CDR3 protein. The table shows about 290,000 distinct CDR3 sequences, with 10% to 15% occurring only once. This clonotype was seen ten or more times.

V gene TRBV27 combines with J gene TRBJ1-2; D might be TRBD1 (6 bases). The sequence came from a woman in her 30s with Graves' hyperthyroidism that later progressed to Graves' ophthalmopathy. Input material: blood. The CDR3 sequence is CASKIRGRDALYGYTF. CDR3 nucleotide sequence: TGTGCCAGCAAAATCCGGGGGCGCGATGCCCTCTATGGCTACACCTTC.